This is a list of T cell receptor beta chains from one sample in a study of preoperative IRX-2 immunotherapy in early breast cancer. Profiled with immunoSEQ multiplex PCR; TCRdb holds only in-frame clones, not every one. The sample shows about 25,000 clones, 80% to 90% of them seen only once. The source was lymph node tissue, collected after IRX-2 immunotherapy. These receptor sequences come from a human donor with breast cancer. Both conserved end residues are part of each CDR3. Fields, in order: J gene, clone size, V gene, D gene, CDR3 DNA, CDR3 protein. D genes are given only for firm matches. Where a row states a size, it is once, few, many or the class of an expanded clone; other rows omit it.

J: TRBJ2-3
size: .
V: TRBV23-1
D: .
DNA: TGCGCCAGCAGTTTTAGGGGATGTTCGTCAAGCACAGATACGCAGTATTTT
CDR3: CASSFRGCSSSTDTQYF

J: TRBJ2-1
size: .
V: TRBV6-8
D: .
DNA: TGTGCCAGCAGCCAGGGACTCTCGGGCAATGAGCAGTTCTTC
CDR3: CASSQGLSGNEQFF

J: TRBJ2-1
size: few
V: TRBV11-3
D: .
DNA: TGTGCCAGCAGCTTTGCCGACCGGGGGAATGAGCAGTTCTTC
CDR3: CASSFADRGNEQFF

J: TRBJ2-1
size: once
V: TRBV5-1
D: TRBD2
DNA: TGCGCCAGCAGCGGGGGGGTTGCCTACAATGAGCAGTTCTTC
CDR3: CASSGGVAYNEQFF

J: TRBJ1-2
size: .
V: TRBV29-1
D: TRBD1
DNA: TGCAGCGTAGGACAGGGAACGCTGAATGGCTACACCTTC
CDR3: CSVGQGTLNGYTF

J: TRBJ2-1
size: .
V: TRBV7-1
D: .
DNA: TGTGCCAGCAGCTACGCCAGGACGACCAGTCCCTACAATGAGCAGTTCTTC
CDR3: CASSYARTTSPYNEQFF

J: TRBJ1-1
size: .
V: TRBV30
D: TRBD1
DNA: TGTGCCTGGAGTAGACAGGGGTTCAACACTGAAGCTTTCTTT
CDR3: CAWSRQGFNTEAFF

J: TRBJ2-7
size: .
V: TRBV6-1
D: TRBD2
DNA: TGTGCCATCAGTGAAGCGGGGGCCATCTACGAGCAGTACTTC
CDR3: CAISEAGAIYEQYF

J: TRBJ2-6
size: few
V: TRBV30
D: .
DNA: TGTGCCTGGAGTGTATCGGGAAACTCTGGGGCCAACGTCCTGACTTTC
CDR3: CAWSVSGNSGANVLTF

J: TRBJ1-4
size: .
V: TRBV9
D: .
DNA: TGTGCCAGCAGTGAAGGGACTGAAAAACTGTTTTTT
CDR3: CASSEGTEKLFF

J: TRBJ2-2
size: .
V: TRBV28
D: TRBD1
DNA: TGTGCCAGCCGGGGTGGACAGGGGGCCGGGGAGCTGTTTTTT
CDR3: CASRGGQGAGELFF

J: TRBJ1-5
size: .
V: TRBV19
D: TRBD1
DNA: TGTGCCAGTAGGCGGGACAGGGATAGCAATCAGCCCCAGCATTTT
CDR3: CASRRDRDSNQPQHF

J: TRBJ1-3
size: .
V: TRBV19
D: .
DNA: TGTGCCAGTAGTATAGAGGGGGGACGGAGCTCGAGCACCATATATTTT
CDR3: CASSIEGGRSSSTIYF

J: TRBJ1-1
size: few
V: TRBV15
D: .
DNA: TGTGCCACCAGCACCCCCGGGACGAACACTGAAGCTTTCTTT
CDR3: CATSTPGTNTEAFF

J: TRBJ1-1
size: once
V: TRBV19
D: .
DNA: TGTGCCAGTACCGAGTCGAGGGGAATTGAGAGAACTGAAGCTTTCTTT
CDR3: CASTESRGIERTEAFF

J: TRBJ1-5
size: .
V: TRBV18
D: .
DNA: TGTGCCAGCTCACCAGAGCGGGGGAGTCAGCCCCAGCATTTT
CDR3: CASSPERGSQPQHF

J: TRBJ1-1
size: .
V: TRBV19
D: TRBD1
DNA: TGTGCCAGTAGTATTAGGGTACAGGGGGCGCCCCGGGGAACTGAAGCTTTCTTT
CDR3: CASSIRVQGAPRGTEAFF